The T cell receptor beta chain described here comes from a study of beta chain features in type 1 diabetes. This clone was seen more than once but under ten times. Sequencing targeted expressed TCRB transcripts, as all isolated RNA had been reverse transcribed. The data were produced by immunoSEQ multiplex PCR, yet TCRdb's version contains in-frame clones alone and is incomplete. The sample lists 250,000 to 300,000 clones, under 8.5% occurring once. The receptor was isolated from a young woman in good health. What was sequenced was central memory CD4+ T cells from blood.

The CDR3 sequence is CASSPNRGTEAFF. The CDR3 DNA reads TGTGCCAGCAGCCCGAACAGGGGCACTGAAGCTTTCTTT. V gene TRBV7-8 combines with J gene TRBJ1-1, with 7 bases fitting TRBD1. The CDR3 loop spans 13 amino acids. The V gene end was trimmed by 5 bases and the J gene end by 4 bases; junction bases not matched to a gene: 4. The germline CDR1 and CDR2 sequences are SGHVS and FQNEAQ.